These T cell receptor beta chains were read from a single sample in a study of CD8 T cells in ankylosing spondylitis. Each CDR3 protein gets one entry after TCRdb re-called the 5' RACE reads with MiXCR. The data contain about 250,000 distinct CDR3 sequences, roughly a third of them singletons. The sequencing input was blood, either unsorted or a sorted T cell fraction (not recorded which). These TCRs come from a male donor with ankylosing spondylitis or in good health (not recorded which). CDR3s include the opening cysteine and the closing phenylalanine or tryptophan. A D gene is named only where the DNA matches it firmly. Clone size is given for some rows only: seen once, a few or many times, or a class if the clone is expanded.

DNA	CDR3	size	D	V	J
TGTGCCAGCAGTGACATCAACCAAGAGACCCAGTACTTC	CASSDINQETQYF	few	.	TRBV12-3/TRBV12-4	TRBJ2-5
TGCAGTGCTACGGACAGGGGGCCCGAGCAGTACTTC	CSATDRGPEQYF	few	TRBD1	TRBV20-1	TRBJ2-7
TGCAGCGTTGACCGCAGGGCGGAGGGCGAAAAACTGTTTTTT	CSVDRRAEGEKLFF	many	.	TRBV29-1	TRBJ1-4
TGTGCCAGCAGCCTCCGGGACCTTCAGGAGAACACCATATATTTT	CASSLRDLQENTIYF	.	.	TRBV28	TRBJ1-3
TGCAGTGCTAGACTTGGGCTCGAGCAGTACTTC	CSARLGLEQYF	few	.	TRBV20-1	TRBJ2-7
TGTGCCAGCAGCCGACAGGTCCCCTACGAGCAGTACTTC	CASSRQVPYEQYF	few	.	TRBV12-3/TRBV12-4	TRBJ2-7
TGTGCCAGCAGTTTAAGAGGGAGCTCCTATAATTCACCCCTCCACTTT	CASSLRGSSYNSPLHF	.	.	TRBV27	TRBJ1-6
TGTGCCAGCAGTTTAATGAACACCGGGGAGCTGTTTTTT	CASSLMNTGELFF	many	.	TRBV27	TRBJ2-2
TGCAGCGTAAGGGGGGGGGTATCCTACGAGCAGTACTTC	CSVRGGVSYEQYF	.	.	TRBV29-1	TRBJ2-7
TGTGCCAGCAGTTCCCGTGACCGGACCGGGGCAGCTTTCTTT	CASSSRDRTGAAFF	.	.	TRBV12-3/TRBV12-4	TRBJ1-1
TGCAGCGTTGAACCGCGGGACTACCAAGAGACCCAGTACTTC	CSVEPRDYQETQYF	.	.	TRBV29-1	TRBJ2-5
TGTGCCAGCAGCTTAGTTTACGGGTTTTCCTCCTACAATGAGCAGTTCTTC	CASSLVYGFSSYNEQFF	once	.	TRBV7-9	TRBJ2-1
TGTGCCAGCAGTTTCATACCTGGGGAGGAGCATGGCTACACCTTC	CASSFIPGEEHGYTF	.	.	TRBV12-3/TRBV12-4	TRBJ1-2
TGTGCCAGCAGCTTGGGGACCCAGAGCCATGGCTACACCTTC	CASSLGTQSHGYTF	.	.	TRBV5-5	TRBJ1-2
TGTGCCAGCAGCCCCCGGAGGGGGATTGAAGGAGGATCCTACAATGAGCAGTTCTTC	CASSPRRGIEGGSYNEQFF	.	.	TRBV11-2	TRBJ2-1
TGTGCCAGCAGCTTACAGGGGGCAAGTAAAGGCTACACCTTC	CASSLQGASKGYTF	.	TRBD1	TRBV5-4	TRBJ1-2
TGTGCCAGCAGTTTATCGGCGGGGGGCGCCTACAATGAGCAGTTCTTC	CASSLSAGGAYNEQFF	few	TRBD2	TRBV27	TRBJ2-1
TGCAGCGCCGCTCGTGACAGCATTGAAGCTTTCTTT	CSAARDSIEAFF	few	.	TRBV29-1	TRBJ1-1
TGTGCCAGCAGTCGAGAGGGACAGGGTTTAGGTGATGGCTACACCTTC	CASSREGQGLGDGYTF	.	TRBD1	TRBV6-1	TRBJ1-2
TGTGCCAGCAGTTTTCGGGTATACTCAGGCACAGATACGCAGTATTTT	CASSFRVYSGTDTQYF	.	.	TRBV12-3/TRBV12-4	TRBJ2-3
TGCAGTGCTCTCAGGGTTGAGCAGTTCTTC	CSALRVEQFF	.	.	TRBV20-1	TRBJ2-1
TGTGCCAGCAGTCTATACAGGGGGTTGAGTCAGCCCCAGCATTTT	CASSLYRGLSQPQHF	.	TRBD1	TRBV12-3/TRBV12-4	TRBJ1-5
TGTGCCAGCAGACCGGGACTAGCGGGGGTCGAGCAGTACTTC	CASRPGLAGVEQYF	few	TRBD2	TRBV27	TRBJ2-7